These T cell receptor beta chains were read from a single sample in a study of blood T cell repertoires in COVID-19. Profiled with immunoSEQ multiplex PCR; TCRdb holds only in-frame clones, not every one. The table shows 100,000 to 110,000 clones, with approximately 93% occurring only once. Specimen: peripheral blood. The receptor set was obtained from a man over 45 with active COVID-19. CDR3s include the opening cysteine and the closing phenylalanine or tryptophan. Fields, in order: J gene, V gene, CDR3 length, D gene, clone size, CDR3 protein, CDR3 DNA. A D gene is named only where the DNA matches it firmly. Some rows mark clone size as missing; the rest say once, few, many or name a class of expanded clone.

J: TRBJ1-5
V: TRBV7-9
length: 14
D: .
size: few
CDR3: CASSQDISNQPQHF
DNA: TGTGCCAGCAGCCAGGACATCAGCAATCAGCCCCAGCATTTT

J: TRBJ1-1
V: TRBV3-1/TRBV3-2
length: 15
D: .
size: once
CDR3: CASREGAGALTEAFF
DNA: TGTGCCAGCAGGGAAGGAGCGGGGGCTCTTACTGAAGCTTTCTTT

J: TRBJ1-2
V: TRBV9
length: 13
D: .
size: .
CDR3: CASSVGGGDGYTF
DNA: TGTGCCAGCAGCGTAGGCGGGGGGGACGGGTACACCTTC

J: TRBJ1-2
V: TRBV28
length: 14
D: .
size: .
CDR3: CASTAPGGRDGYTF
DNA: TGTGCCAGCACCGCCCCGGGGGGAAGAGATGGCTACACCTTC

J: TRBJ1-2
V: TRBV10-1
length: 18
D: .
size: .
CDR3: CASSESKLWLLANYGYTF
DNA: TGCGCCAGCAGTGAGTCGAAGTTATGGTTATTAGCTAACTATGGCTACACCTTC

J: TRBJ2-1
V: TRBV27
length: 17
D: .
size: .
CDR3: CASSPKREFVVLNEQFF
DNA: TGTGCCAGCAGTCCAAAAAGGGAGTTTGTGGTTTTGAATGAGCAGTTCTTC

J: TRBJ2-2
V: TRBV6-5
length: 15
D: .
size: .
CDR3: CASRGHNANTGELFF
DNA: TGTGCCAGCAGGGGACACAACGCGAACACCGGGGAGCTGTTTTTT

J: TRBJ1-1
V: TRBV27
length: 15
D: .
size: once
CDR3: CASSLIGGGYTEAFF
DNA: TGTGCCAGCAGTTTAATAGGGGGGGGGTACACTGAAGCTTTCTTT

J: TRBJ2-1
V: TRBV6-2/TRBV6-3
length: 16
D: TRBD1
size: .
CDR3: CASSDRQGRIDNEQFF
DNA: TGTGCCAGCAGTGACCGACAGGGAAGGATCGACAATGAGCAGTTCTTC

J: TRBJ2-2
V: TRBV11-2
length: 15
D: .
size: few
CDR3: CASSLDGQIPGELFF
DNA: TGTGCCAGCAGCTTAGATGGTCAGATCCCCGGGGAGCTGTTTTTT

J: TRBJ2-7
V: TRBV9
length: 16
D: .
size: .
CDR3: CASSSGGGVSSYEQYF
DNA: TGTGCCAGCAGCTCGGGGGGCGGGGTCAGCTCCTACGAGCAGTACTTC

J: TRBJ1-6
V: TRBV5-6
length: 15
D: TRBD1
size: .
CDR3: CASSLRTGASSPLHF
DNA: TGTGCCAGCAGCCTCCGGACAGGGGCGAGTTCACCCCTCCACTTT

J: TRBJ1-1
V: TRBV12-3/TRBV12-4
length: 13
D: .
size: .
CDR3: CASSPLGGAEAFF
DNA: TGTGCCAGCAGTCCCTTAGGAGGGGCTGAAGCTTTCTTT

J: TRBJ2-1
V: TRBV3-1/TRBV3-2
length: 15
D: TRBD2
size: .
CDR3: CASSLLAGIYNEQFF
DNA: TGTGCCAGCAGCCTACTAGCGGGGATTTACAATGAGCAGTTCTTC

J: TRBJ2-3
V: TRBV5-1
length: 14
D: .
size: .
CDR3: CASSLGRSTDTQYF
DNA: TGCGCCAGCAGCTTGGGGAGGAGCACAGATACGCAGTATTTT

J: TRBJ1-2
V: TRBV10-3
length: 13
D: TRBD1
size: .
CDR3: CAISDFEGAGYTF
DNA: TGTGCCATCAGTGACTTTGAGGGGGCTGGCTACACCTTC

J: TRBJ2-5
V: TRBV12-3/TRBV12-4
length: 11
D: .
size: once
CDR3: CASSFGQTQYF
DNA: TGTGCCAGCAGTTTCGGTCAGACCCAGTACTTC

J: TRBJ1-1
V: TRBV6-6
length: 16
D: .
size: .
CDR3: CASSYPQDLMNTEAFF
DNA: TGTGCCAGCAGTTACCCCCAAGACTTAATGAACACTGAAGCTTTCTTT

J: TRBJ1-5
V: TRBV15
length: 16
D: .
size: .
CDR3: CATSRAGQGSNQPQHF
DNA: TGTGCCACCAGCAGAGCCGGGCAGGGGAGCAATCAGCCCCAGCATTTT

J: TRBJ1-1
V: TRBV3-1/TRBV3-2
length: 16
D: .
size: .
CDR3: CASSQDKATGSTEAFF
DNA: TGTGCCAGCAGCCAAGATAAGGCCACCGGGAGCACTGAAGCTTTCTTT

J: TRBJ2-5
V: TRBV3-1/TRBV3-2
length: 17
D: TRBD2
size: .
CDR3: CASSQRSSGAEGETQYF
DNA: TGTGCCAGCAGCCAACGATCTAGCGGGGCGGAGGGAGAGACCCAGTACTTC

J: TRBJ2-1
V: TRBV7-9
length: 16
D: TRBD2
size: few
CDR3: CASSLTTGLAVNEQFF
DNA: TGTGCCAGCAGCTTAACCACGGGACTAGCGGTCAATGAGCAGTTCTTC

J: TRBJ1-2
V: TRBV19
length: 16
D: .
size: .
CDR3: CASSIPPEAGGYGYTF
DNA: TGTGCCAGTAGTATCCCACCGGAGGCGGGTGGCTATGGCTACACCTTC

J: TRBJ2-3
V: TRBV15
length: 17
D: TRBD2
size: .
CDR3: CATSRRGGRSSTDTQYF
DNA: TGTGCCACCAGCAGGCGGGGGGGAAGATCTAGCACAGATACGCAGTATTTT

J: TRBJ2-3
V: TRBV7-8
length: 15
D: .
size: .
CDR3: CASSNGVSRDYTQYF
DNA: TGTGCCAGCAGCAATGGGGTCTCCAGGGATTATACGCAGTATTTT

J: TRBJ2-1
V: TRBV18
length: 12
D: .
size: once
CDR3: CASSLQSNEQFF
DNA: TGTGCCAGCTCACTACAGAGTAATGAGCAGTTCTTC

J: TRBJ2-5
V: TRBV10-2
length: 13
D: .
size: .
CDR3: CASRKQGVETQYF
DNA: TGCGCCAGCAGAAAGCAGGGTGTAGAGACCCAGTACTTC

J: TRBJ2-5
V: TRBV7-9
length: 14
D: .
size: .
CDR3: CASGPGGRGETQYF
DNA: TGTGCCAGCGGCCCGGGGGGCCGTGGAGAGACCCAGTACTTC